This TCR beta chain was retrieved from a study of shared clonotypes between healthy human individuals. Notes on the study in general: The genetic and exposure-history diversity represented was limited by few donors. Blood was the only sampled material, and tissue repertoires likely differ. The generation probabilities recorded for non-shared clonotypes fell below those of clonotypes shared by all four donors.

Trimming cost V 2 bases and J 10 bases; bases outside gene matches: 5. CDR3 length: 15 amino acids. CDR1 is MGHDK and CDR2 is SYGVNS in the germline V gene. Produced via immunoSEQ multiplex PCR; TCRdb's table is partial and in-frame only. The sample consists of roughly 1,000,000 clones, 75% to 85% of them appearing once. This clone was counted a few times. Antigen specificity is unknown. All the donors were Caucasian adults who lived in Nashville, Tennessee. V gene TRBV25-1 combines with J gene TRBJ1-6, with 10 bases that match TRBD1. This clonotype originated in a man aged 18 to 29 in good health. Some clones in this sample may be carry-over from other donors' samples. Sequencing input: memory CD4+ T cells from PBMCs. Subset in this sample: CD45RA-negative fraction. The CDR3 region has the DNA TGTGCCAGCAGTGAAGGACAGGGGGTAGGATCACCCCTCCACTTT. Translated: CASSEGQGVGSPLHF.